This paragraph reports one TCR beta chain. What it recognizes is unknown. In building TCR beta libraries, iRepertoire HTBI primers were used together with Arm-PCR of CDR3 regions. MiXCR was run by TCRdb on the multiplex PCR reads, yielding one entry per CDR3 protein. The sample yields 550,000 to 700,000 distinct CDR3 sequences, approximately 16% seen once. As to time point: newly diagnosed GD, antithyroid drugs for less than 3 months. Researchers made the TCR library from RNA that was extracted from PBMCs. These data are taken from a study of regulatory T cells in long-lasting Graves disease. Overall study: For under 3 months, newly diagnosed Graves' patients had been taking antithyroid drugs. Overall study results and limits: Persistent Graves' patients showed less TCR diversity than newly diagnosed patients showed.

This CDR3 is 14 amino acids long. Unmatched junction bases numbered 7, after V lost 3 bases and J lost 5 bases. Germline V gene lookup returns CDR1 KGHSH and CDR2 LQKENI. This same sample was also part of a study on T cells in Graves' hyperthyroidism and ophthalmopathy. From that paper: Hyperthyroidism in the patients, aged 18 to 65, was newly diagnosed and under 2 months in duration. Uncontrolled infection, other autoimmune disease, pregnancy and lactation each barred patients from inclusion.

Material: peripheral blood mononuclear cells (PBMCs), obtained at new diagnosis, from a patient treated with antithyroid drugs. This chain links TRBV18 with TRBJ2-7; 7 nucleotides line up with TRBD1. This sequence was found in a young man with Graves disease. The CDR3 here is CASSPGDRVNEQYF. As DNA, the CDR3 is TGTGCCAGCTCACCGGGTGACAGGGTAAACGAGCAGTACTTC.